The rows below give T cell receptor beta chains drawn from one sample of a study of PD-1 blockade in classical Hodgkin lymphoma. The assay was immunoSEQ multiplex PCR, and TCRdb's table has in-frame clones only and misses some. The data contain roughly 90,000 clones, under 85% of them singletons. Sequencing was performed on peripheral blood mononuclear cells (PBMCs), taken before the fourth cycle of nivolumab. The receptor set was obtained from a human donor with classical Hodgkin lymphoma. Both conserved end residues are part of each CDR3. The D gene is left open where the match is weak. A clone size is listed for some rows: how often the clone was seen (once, few, many), or a class if it is expanded.

d_call,j_call,clone_size,v_call,cdr3_aa,cdr3_nt
.,TRBJ1-4,few,TRBV18,CASSPRGGNEKLFF,TGTGCCAGCTCACCGAGAGGTGGTAATGAAAAACTGTTTTTT
TRBD2,TRBJ2-7,.,TRBV19,CASSIVQQPGRSYEQYF,TGTGCCAGTAGTATAGTACAACAGCCCGGGAGGTCCTACGAGCAGTACTTC
.,TRBJ2-7,.,TRBV12-2,CASRLARGLAEYYEQYF,TGTGCAAGTCGCTTAGCGCGGGGACTAGCGGAATACTACGAGCAGTACTTC
.,TRBJ1-5,.,TRBV7-9,CASSMGRENQPQHF,TGTGCCAGCAGCATGGGACGGGAAAATCAGCCCCAGCATTTT
.,TRBJ1-4,few,TRBV29-1,CSAGQTNEKLFF,TGCAGCGCAGGACAGACAAATGAAAAACTGTTTTTT
.,TRBJ1-1,few,TRBV27,CASSQFQNTEAFF,TGTGCCAGCAGTCAATTTCAGAACACTGAAGCTTTCTTT
TRBD2,TRBJ2-3,.,TRBV9,CASSVSGRSTDTQYF,TGTGCCAGCAGCGTAAGCGGGAGGAGCACAGATACGCAGTATTTT
.,TRBJ1-2,few,TRBV19,CASHLSGGGYTF,TGTGCCAGTCACCTGTCGGGCGGTGGCTACACCTTC
TRBD1,TRBJ1-2,.,TRBV5-1,CASDPGQGIYGYTF,TGCGCCAGCGACCCGGGACAGGGCATCTATGGCTACACCTTC
.,TRBJ1-4,.,TRBV7-8,CASSWAASATNEKLFF,TGTGCCAGCAGCTGGGCAGCGAGTGCAACTAATGAAAAACTGTTTTTT
.,TRBJ2-1,.,TRBV6-5,CASSYSAGLSYNEQFF,TGTGCCAGCAGTTACTCGGCCGGGCTCTCCTACAATGAGCAGTTCTTC
TRBD2,TRBJ2-7,few,TRBV23-1,CASSQSTASGNGYEQYF,TGCGCCAGCAGTCAATCCACGGCTAGCGGGAATGGGTACGAGCAGTACTTC
.,TRBJ1-1,once,TRBV29-1,CSVEGQINTEAFF,TGCAGCGTTGAGGGTCAGATTAACACTGAAGCTTTCTTT
.,TRBJ1-2,.,TRBV25-1,CASSDGGSGQYGYTF,TGTGCCAGCAGTGATGGTGGGAGCGGCCAATATGGCTACACCTTC
TRBD2,TRBJ2-7,.,TRBV5-1,CASRRTSGSLYEQYF,TGCGCCAGCCGAAGAACTAGCGGGAGTCTCTACGAGCAGTACTTC
.,TRBJ2-1,.,TRBV5-6,CASSLDRVLNEQFF,TGTGCCAGCAGCTTGGACAGGGTTTTGAATGAGCAGTTCTTC